The 25 T cell receptor beta chains given below trace back to one sample, sequenced in a study of brain T cells in children with intractable seizures. Sequencing used immunoSEQ multiplex PCR; TCRdb keeps in-frame clones, though not all of them. The sample lists 300,000 to 400,000 clones; approximately 93% were seen once. Stated time point: blood from clinic visit 5 months post-surgery; TSC patient then seizure free. The sample was peripheral blood, taken about 5 months after surgery. Every receptor here comes from a boy younger than two with tuberous sclerosis and intractable seizures.

This rearrangement joins TRBV7-9 to TRBJ2-1, with D possibly being TRBD1 or TRBD2 (5 bases each). The ends were cut back, 4 bases at V and 0 bases at J, with 16 bases in the middle. Germline assignment: CDR1 SEHNR and CDR2 FQNEAQ (reference sequence). The CDR3 is 17 amino acids. CDR3 residues: CASSSPTAGTSYNEQFF. In nucleotides, the CDR3 is TGTGCCAGCAGCTCCCCAACGGCAGGGACCTCCTACAATGAGCAGTTCTTC.

This chain joins TRBV7-8 and TRBJ2-7, with TRBD1 matching 8 bases. Germline V gene lookup returns CDR1 SGHVS and CDR2 FQNEAQ. J was trimmed by 2 bases and V by 5 bases; bases with no gene match: 8. This CDR3 contains 15 residues. Written as DNA, the CDR3 is TGTGCCAGCAGCCCAGGGGGCTCGGGGACCTACGAGCAGTACTTC. Translated, it gives CASSPGGSGTYEQYF.

This rearrangement joins TRBV4-1 to TRBJ1-1, with 8 positions matching TRBD1. The germline V gene encodes CDR1 MGHRA and CDR2 YSYEKL. V gave up 3 bases and J gave up 5 bases; unmatched junction bases: 8. This CDR3 has 15 residues. This CDR3 reads CASSHRRTGRTEAFF. The CDR3 DNA sequence: TGCGCCAGCAGCCATCGCCGGACAGGGCGAACTGAAGCTTTCTTT.

This clone was seen once. V is TRBV7-9 and J is TRBJ1-5; D unresolved. CDR3 size: 13 residues. The germline V and J ends were trimmed by 5 bases and 4 bases, with 9 bases remaining between them. Germline assignment: CDR1 SEHNR and CDR2 FQNEAQ (reference sequence). The CDR3 coding sequence is TGTGCCAGCAGCCGAACGGGGAATCAGCCCCAGCATTTT. Protein product: CASSRTGNQPQHF.

The genes are TRBV30 and TRBJ2-6; D unresolved. There are 13 residues in the CDR3. Germline lookup yields CDR1 GTSNPN and CDR2 SVGIG (reference sequence). The V gene lost 8 bases and the J gene lost 1 base, with 9 bases spanning the gap. This CDR3 reads CAATGSGANVLTF. CDR3 nucleotide sequence: TGTGCCGCTACGGGTTCTGGGGCCAACGTCCTGACTTTC.

This clone was seen only a few times. This chain joins TRBV9 and TRBJ2-7; possibly TRBD1 or TRBD2 for D (5 bases each). Trimming took 0 bases from V and 3 from J, leaving 16 bases between them. From germline, CDR1 is SGDLS and CDR2 YYNGEE. The length of the CDR3 is 16 residues. In DNA, the CDR3 is TGTGCCAGCAGCGTAGCTTGGGACGTCCACAGCTACGAGCAGTACTTC. Translating it yields CASSVAWDVHSYEQYF.

V is TRBV6-5 and J is TRBJ1-4, with D perhaps matching TRBD1 (5 bases). The CDR3 runs 13 residues. The V end was cut by 2 bases, the J end by 8 bases, with 9 bases between. Germline CDR1 and CDR2: MNHEY and SVGAGI. The CDR3 here is CASSYVGGEKLFF. Written as DNA, the CDR3 is TGTGCCAGCAGTTACGTGGGGGGGGAAAAACTGTTTTTT.

This clone showed up just once. V and J are TRBV11-3 and TRBJ2-1, with D hard to call. Trimming cost V 5 bases and J 0 bases, with 20 bases left between them. CDR3 length: 18 amino acids. Germline CDR1 and CDR2: SGHNT and YENEEA. The CDR3 is CASSTLPYSSNSYNEQFF. For the CDR3, the DNA is TGTGCCAGCAGCACCCTGCCTTATAGTAGTAACTCCTACAATGAGCAGTTCTTC.

This clone was seen once. The rearrangement uses TRBV7-8 and TRBJ1-4; D is unclear. Germline V gene data show CDR1 as SGHVS and CDR2 as FQNEAQ. V lost 3 bases and J lost 0, with 2 bases in between. CDR3 size: 13 residues. CDR3 in amino acids: CASSFPTNEKLFF. In DNA, the CDR3 is TGTGCCAGCAGCTTTCCAACTAATGAAAAACTGTTTTTT.

There are a few counts of this clone. Other DNA sequences within the sample encode an identical CDR3. The CDR3 DNA reads TGTGCCAGCAGCTTACAGAACACTGAAGCTTTCTTT. It is translated as CASSLQNTEAFF. V is TRBV7-9 and J is TRBJ1-1; no clear D gene. The V end was cut by 2 bases, the J end by 1 base, with 2 bases between. The CDR3 runs to 12 residues. The germline V gene has CDR1 SEHNR and CDR2 FQNEAQ (reference sequence).

The V and J genes are TRBV6-1 and TRBJ1-2; no firm D call. The V gene lost 1 base and the J gene lost 0 bases, with 9 bases spanning the gap. The germline CDR1 and CDR2 sequences are MNHNS and SASEGT. The CDR3 is made up of 15 amino acids. The CDR3: CASSEGAAANYGYTF. The CDR3 DNA reads TGTGCCAGCAGTGAAGGGGCTGCAGCTAACTATGGCTACACCTTC.

CDR3 amino acids: CASSLAGGENTEAFF. The CDR3 DNA reads as TGCGCCAGCAGCTTGGCCGGTGGGGAGAACACTGAAGCTTTCTTT. The V and J genes are TRBV5-1 and TRBJ1-1, with no clear D. Trimming pared 0 bases from V and 1 base from J, leaving 10 bases between. This CDR3 spans 15 amino acids. In germline, CDR1 is SGHRS, CDR2 YFSETQ.

The gene calls are TRBV6-5 and TRBJ1-6; D is perhaps TRBD1 (6 bases). Per germline, CDR1 MNHEY and CDR2 SVGAGI. Trimming left V 0 bases short and J 7 bases short, with 10 bases between. The length of the CDR3 is 15 residues. In nucleotides, the CDR3 is TGTGCCAGCAGTTACTCTGGGGGGGGCAATTCACCCCTCCACTTT. Translated, it gives CASSYSGGGNSPLHF.

CDR3 protein: CASSVYGYTF. The DNA for the CDR3 is TGTGCCAGCAGCGTCTATGGCTACACCTTC. The rearrangement links TRBV2 to TRBJ1-2; no clear D gene. Germline V gives CDR1 SNHLY, CDR2 FYNNEI. The CDR3 totals 10 residues. V lost 6 bases and J lost 4, with 3 bases in between.

This sequence joins TRBV25-1 and TRBJ1-3; D is perhaps TRBD1 (5 bases). The germline CDR1 and CDR2 sequences are MGHDK and SYGVNS. The CDR3 loop spans 16 amino acids. Trimming removed 3 bases at V and 8 bases at J, with 20 bases between. The CDR3 DNA reads as TGTGCCAGCAGTGATCCTGCACCGCGGGGGGGGGACACCATATATTTT. Its protein is CASSDPAPRGGDTIYF.

This chain joins TRBV6-5 and TRBJ2-7; maybe TRBD2 (6 bases). Germline CDR1 is MNHEY and CDR2 is SVGAGI. This CDR3 comprises 14 residues. V lost 6 bases to trimming and J lost 2 bases, with 14 bases between them. The CDR3 sequence: CASSPGGGTYEQYF. CDR3 DNA: TGTGCCAGCAGCCCCGGGGGAGGTACCTACGAGCAGTACTTC.

This chain joins TRBV19 and TRBJ1-1, with D unclear. V was clipped by 6 bases and J by 2 bases, with 13 bases between them. CDR1 is LNHDA and CDR2 is SQIVND in the germline V gene (reference sequence). The CDR3 totals 14 residues. This chain's CDR3 is CASSPRSGNTEAFF. Written as DNA, the CDR3 is TGTGCCAGTAGCCCGCGGTCGGGAAACACTGAAGCTTTCTTT.

The chain carries TRBV29-1 and TRBJ2-1; the D is unclear. V was trimmed by 3 bases and J by 7 bases, leaving 10 bases between them. CDR1 and CDR2 from the germline V gene are SQVTM and ANQGSEA. The CDR3 length is 12 residues. CDR3 sequence (DNA): TGCAGCGTTGATCGGACGAATAATGAGCAGTTCTTC. This gives the protein CSVDRTNNEQFF.

The chain employs TRBV12-3 or TRBV12-4 and TRBJ2-7; TRBD1 aligns across 7 bases. J lost 6 bases, V lost 3 bases, and 2 bases had no gene match. The CDR3 spans 12 residues. This CDR3 reads CASSLAGGEQYF. CDR3 DNA: TGTGCCAGCAGTTTGGCAGGGGGCGAGCAGTACTTC.

V gene TRBV9 combines with J gene TRBJ1-1; D remains unclear. The CDR3 spans 14 residues. V was clipped by 3 bases and J by 1 base, with 10 bases between them. Germline V gene data show CDR1 as SGDLS and CDR2 as YYNGEE. The CDR3 sequence is CASSDTSGNTEAFF. DNA for the CDR3: TGTGCCAGCAGCGACACCTCGGGGAACACTGAAGCTTTCTTT.

This chain uses TRBV15 with TRBJ2-3; weak D call: TRBD2 (6 bases). Germline V gene sequence: CDR1 LNHNV, CDR2 YYDKDF (reference sequence). This CDR3 contains 18 residues. With 0 bases removed from V and 5 bases from J, the gap between germline ends came to 21 bases. CDR3 region: CATSRDAGSWGERDTQYF. The CDR3 region has the DNA TGTGCCACCAGCAGAGATGCGGGAAGTTGGGGCGAGCGAGATACGCAGTATTTT.

The J gene is TRBJ2-7, the V gene TRBV7-9; TRBD2 agrees at 13 bases. Trimming took 5 bases from V and 2 from J; bases not matched to a gene: 9. Germline loops: CDR1 SEHNR, CDR2 FQNEAQ (reference sequence). The CDR3 sequence is 17 residues long. CDR3 amino acids: CASSPFTSGRAPYEQYF. The CDR3, as DNA: TGTGCCAGCAGCCCCTTCACTAGCGGGAGGGCCCCCTACGAGCAGTACTTC.

V gene TRBV29-1 combines with J gene TRBJ1-3, with no clear D. The germline gives CDR1 SQVTM, CDR2 ANQGSEA. The CDR3 consists of 12 residues. Trimming stripped 6 bases from V and 3 bases from J, with 9 bases between. The CDR3 spells CSVQDYGNTIYF. DNA for the CDR3: TGCAGCGTCCAGGACTATGGAAACACCATATATTTT.

The chain links TRBV7-2 to TRBJ1-5; D gene unclear. The CDR3 consists of 13 residues. Germline CDR1 SGHTA, CDR2 FQGNSA. V was cut by 4 bases and J by 0 bases, with 4 bases left in between. CDR3 nucleotides: TGTGCCAGCAGCTGGGATAGCAATCAGCCCCAGCATTTT. Translation: CASSWDSNQPQHF.

J is TRBJ2-2 and V is TRBV27; no clear D. The V gene's germline CDR1 is MNHEY and CDR2 SMNVEV (reference sequence). This CDR3 contains 12 residues. Trimming left V 2 bases short and J 2 bases short, with 0 bases between. The CDR3 here is CASSLNTGELFF. DNA for the CDR3: TGTGCCAGCAGTTTAAACACCGGGGAGCTGTTTTTT.